The T cell receptor (beta chain) under discussion was sequenced for a study of T cell changes during pregnancy in multiple sclerosis. Method: immunoSEQ multiplex PCR; TCRdb's copy keeps in-frame clones and lacks some. The table lists fewer than 70,000 clones, roughly 93% of them singletons, with approximately 1.5% in the top ten. Germline loops: CDR1 LGHNT, CDR2 FRNRAP. Trimming pared 3 bases from V and 13 bases from J, leaving 12 bases between. CDR3 length equals 11 residues. The starting material was peripheral blood, obtained in the third trimester of pregnancy. This chain joins TRBV12-5 and TRBJ1-2; maybe TRBD1 (6 bases). The source is a female donor with multiple sclerosis, enrolled in a pregnancy study. The CDR3 DNA reads as TGTGCTAGTGGTTTTCACAGGGTAGTCACCTTC. It codes for CASGFHRVVTF. Drawing the rest from reference TRBV12-5 and TRBJ1-2, the complete variable domain is DARVTQTPRHKVTEMGQEVTMRCQPILGHNTVFWYRQTMMQGLELLAYFRNRAPLDDSGMPKDRFSAEMPDATLATLKIQPSEPRDSAVYFCASGFHRVVTFGSGTRLTVV.